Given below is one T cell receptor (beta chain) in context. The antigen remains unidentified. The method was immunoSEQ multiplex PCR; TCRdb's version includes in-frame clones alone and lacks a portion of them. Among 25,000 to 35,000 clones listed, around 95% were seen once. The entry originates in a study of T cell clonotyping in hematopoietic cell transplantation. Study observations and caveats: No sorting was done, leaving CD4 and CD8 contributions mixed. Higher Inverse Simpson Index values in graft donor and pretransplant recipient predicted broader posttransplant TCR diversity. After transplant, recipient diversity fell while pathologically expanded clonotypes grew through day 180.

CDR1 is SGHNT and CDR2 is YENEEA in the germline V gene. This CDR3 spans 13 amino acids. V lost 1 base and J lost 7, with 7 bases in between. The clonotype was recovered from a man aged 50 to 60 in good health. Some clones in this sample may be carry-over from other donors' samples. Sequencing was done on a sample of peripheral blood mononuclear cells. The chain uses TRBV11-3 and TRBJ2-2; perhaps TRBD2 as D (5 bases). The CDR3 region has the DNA TGTGCCAGCAGCTTAGTACGGGGCGGGGAGCTGTTTTTT. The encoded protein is CASSLVRGGELFF.